A single sample is the source of the 16 T cell receptor beta chains below, sequenced in a study of OX40 agonist ivuxolimab in advanced cancers. Repertoires were generated with immunoSEQ multiplex PCR, while TCRdb's copy carries only in-frame clones and drops some. The data show 20,000 to 25,000 clones, around 84% seen once. This specimen was CD4+ or CD8+ T cells sorted from blood, taken in a trial of the OX40 agonist ivuxolimab. These receptors were taken from an adult with an advanced solid tumor such as melanoma, head and neck, liver or kidney cancer.

This chain links TRBV27 with TRBJ2-1, with 7 nucleotides matching TRBD2. Per germline, CDR1 MNHEY and CDR2 SMNVEV (reference sequence). V shed 4 bases, J shed 9 bases, and the junction held 6 bases outside the gene matches. The CDR3 covers 13 residues. CDR3 coding DNA: TGTGCCAGCAGTTCCTTCACTAGCGTTGAGCAGTTCTTC. It codes for CASSSFTSVEQFF.

There are a few counts of this clone. The chain carries TRBV7-3 and TRBJ2-1; D unresolved. V was shortened by 6 bases and J by 5 bases, with 11 bases between the two germline ends. Germline assignment: CDR1 SGHTA and CDR2 FQGTGA. CDR3 length: 13 residues. The CDR3 sequence is CASRLNENNEQFF. CDR3 nucleotide sequence: TGTGCCAGCAGGTTGAACGAGAACAATGAGCAGTTCTTC.

Written as DNA, the CDR3 is TGTGCCAGCAGCCGAAATAGTCCGAGATCCGCTAACTATGGCTACACCTTC. This translates into CASSRNSPRSANYGYTF. The genes are TRBV7-6 and TRBJ1-2; no definite D call. The V end was cut by 5 bases, the J end by 0 bases, with 19 bases between. The CDR3 runs 17 residues. Per germline, CDR1 SGHVS and CDR2 FNYEAQ.

V usage is TRBV5-6 and J usage is TRBJ1-2; D gene ambiguous. The CDR3 runs to 13 residues. The germline V gene has CDR1 SGHDT and CDR2 YYEEEE. Trimming pared 1 base from V and 1 base from J, leaving 5 bases between. The CDR3, as DNA: TGTGCCAGCAGCTTGAGTAATAACTATGGCTACACCTTC. Translating gives CASSLSNNYGYTF.

The gene calls are TRBV11-1 and TRBJ2-4; TRBD1 might be the D (6 bases). Germline V gene data show CDR1 as SGHAT and CDR2 as FQDESV (reference sequence). CDR3 length: 16 residues. V lost 5 bases and J 3 bases, leaving 17 bases between the germline ends. CDR3 region: CASSPPRGLDKNIQYF. The CDR3 DNA sequence: TGTGCCAGCAGCCCCCCCAGGGGCCTTGACAAAAACATTCAGTACTTC.

V gene TRBV6-1 combines with J gene TRBJ2-7; possible D gene TRBD1, 6 bases. The germline V gene has CDR1 MNHNS and CDR2 SASEGT. The CDR3 totals 14 residues. V lost 8 bases to trimming and J lost 0 bases, with 14 bases between them. The CDR3 reads CASEGQPNSYEQYF. As DNA, the CDR3 is TGTGCCAGCGAAGGACAGCCTAACTCCTACGAGCAGTACTTC.

V usage is TRBV12-5 and J usage is TRBJ2-5; D not resolved. The CDR3 has 12 residues. CDR1 and CDR2 (germline): LGHNT, FRNRAP. V lost 4 bases and J lost 10, with 13 bases in between. CDR3 sequence (DNA): TGTGCTAGTGGTTCATCATGGGCTGACCAGTACTTC. Translating gives CASGSSWADQYF. Full variable domain (remainder filled in from reference TRBV12-5 and TRBJ2-5): DARVTQTPRHKVTEMGQEVTMRCQPILGHNTVFWYRQTMMQGLELLAYFRNRAPLDDSGMPKDRFSAEMPDATLATLKIQPSEPRDSAVYFCASGSSWADQYFGPGTRLLVL.

The chain joins TRBV19 to TRBJ2-7; the D is unclear. This CDR3 has 13 residues. Germline V gene lookup returns CDR1 LNHDA and CDR2 SQIVND (reference sequence). V was cut by 1 base and J by 3 bases, with 7 bases left in between. The CDR3 DNA is TGTGCCAGTAGTATAGGGCACAACTACGAGCAGTACTTC. Its protein product is CASSIGHNYEQYF.

This clone came up once. The CDR3 region is CASRAAGSYEQYF. DNA of the CDR3: TGTGCCAGTAGGGCAGCGGGGTCCTACGAGCAGTACTTC. J is TRBJ2-7 and V is TRBV19, with 7 positions matching TRBD2. Germline V gene lookup returns CDR1 LNHDA and CDR2 SQIVND (reference sequence). The CDR3 loop spans 13 amino acids. V shed 6 bases, J shed 1 base, and the junction held 3 bases outside the gene matches.

The chain combines TRBV5-1 with TRBJ1-5, with D perhaps TRBD1 (5 bases). V was cut by 7 bases and J by 3 bases, with 20 bases left in between. CDR3 size: 16 residues. Germline V lookup: CDR1 SGHRS, CDR2 YFSETQ. The CDR3 coding sequence is TGCGCCAGCCGCCGCGGGACGGCTGATGCCAATCAGCCCCAGCATTTT. This encodes CASRRGTADANQPQHF.

This clone appeared a few times. The rearrangement links TRBV10-3 to TRBJ2-2; maybe TRBD2 (5 bases). This CDR3 has 13 residues. Germline CDR1 reads ENHRY; CDR2 reads SYGVKD. Between the trimmed V and J ends, which lost 10 bases and 3 bases, there was a span of 12 bases. The CDR3 nucleotides are TGTGCCACCTTGAAAGCGGACACCGGGGAGCTGTTTTTT. The encoded protein is CATLKADTGELFF.

CDR3 sequence (DNA): TGTGCCAGCAGCTTAGCGTCGAGCACTGAAGCTTTCTTT. Translation gives CASSLASSTEAFF. This chain links TRBV7-9 with TRBJ1-1, with D uncertain. Germline values: CDR1 SEHNR, CDR2 FQNEAQ (reference sequence). Trimming cost V 0 bases and J 4 bases, with 6 bases left between them. CDR3 size: 13 residues.

V usage is TRBV6-4 and J usage is TRBJ2-3; D perhaps matches TRBD2 (5 bases). The V end lost 5 bases, the J end lost 2 bases, and 11 bases lay between the germline ends. The germline gives CDR1 MRHNA, CDR2 SNTAGT. The CDR3 sequence is 14 residues long. Here the CDR3 reads CASSMNGNTDTQYF. CDR3 DNA: TGTGCCAGCAGTATGAACGGGAACACAGATACGCAGTATTTT.

V gene TRBV6-6 combines with J gene TRBJ1-5, with 7 bases identical to TRBD1. V lost 2 bases, J lost 6 bases, and 4 bases stayed unmatched. The CDR3 is 14 amino acids. Germline CDR1 and CDR2: MNHNY and SVGAGI (reference sequence). The CDR3 is CASSYTGAGQPQHF. For the CDR3, the DNA is TGTGCCAGCAGTTACACAGGGGCGGGTCAGCCCCAGCATTTT.

The chain recombines TRBV9 with TRBJ2-2; 7 bases line up with TRBD1. The CDR3 covers 15 residues. From germline, CDR1 is SGDLS and CDR2 YYNGEE. V shed 4 bases and J 0 bases; nucleotides not matched to a gene: 3. Here the CDR3 DNA reads TGTGCCAGCAGCCCTCAGGGGGCGAACACCGGGGAGCTGTTTTTT. It is translated as CASSPQGANTGELFF.

The chain has TRBV5-1 and TRBJ2-1; D may match TRBD1 or TRBD2 (5 bases each). Per the germline V gene, CDR1 is SGHRS and CDR2 is YFSETQ. This CDR3 region has 16 residues. V was trimmed by 0 bases and J by 2 bases, leaving 12 bases between them. This chain's CDR3 is CASSLEFGATYNEQFF. The CDR3 nucleotides are TGCGCCAGCAGCTTGGAGTTCGGGGCCACCTACAATGAGCAGTTCTTC.